The 28 T cell receptor beta chains reported below all come from one sample, sequenced in a study of T-cell reconstitution after alpha-beta-depleted transplantation in children. Preparation of the TCRbeta library involved a method that used unique molecular identifiers. In TCRdb, the PCR reads were re-called with MiXCR into one record per CDR3 protein. The repertoire includes hundreds of thousands of distinct CDR3 sequences, roughly a quarter of them detected once, and 4% to 5.5% sits in the top ten. The sample consisted of PBMCs, mostly from graft donor cells, taken 360 days after TCRalphabeta/CD19-depleted stem cell transplant. These TCRs come from a female patient aged 2 to 10 who had a stem cell transplant for congenital amegakaryocytic thrombocytopenia, so the T cells may come from the graft donor.

In its sample, this clonotype was seen a few times. V and J are TRBV2 and TRBJ1-2, with a weak D call TRBD1 (5 bases). Germline CDR1 and CDR2: SNHLY and FYNNEI. The V end lost 7 bases, the J end lost 3 bases, and 12 bases lay between the germline ends. The CDR3 extends over 13 amino acids. The CDR3: CASTPTEYYGYTF. In DNA form, the CDR3 reads TGTGCCAGCACCCCGACAGAATACTATGGCTACACCTTC. Full variable domain (rest looked up from reference TRBV2 and TRBJ1-2): EPEVTQTPSHQVTQMGQEVILRCVPISNHLYFYWYRQILGQKVEFLVSFYNNEISEKSEIFDDQFSVERPDGSNFTLKIRSTKLEDSAMYFCASTPTEYYGYTFGSGTRLTVV.

The rearrangement joins TRBV28 to TRBJ2-7; D ambiguous. V lost 6 bases and J 3 bases, leaving 12 bases between the germline ends. In germline, CDR1 is MDHEN, CDR2 SYDVKM. The CDR3 runs 13 residues. This CDR3 is CASRQPGDYEQYF. The CDR3 DNA follows: TGTGCCAGCAGACAGCCAGGAGACTACGAGCAGTACTTC.

This chain connects TRBV14 to TRBJ2-3; D possibly matches TRBD1 or TRBD2 (6 bases each). V was pared by 0 bases and J by 6 bases, with 16 bases between. This CDR3 has 16 residues. Germline loops: CDR1 SGHDN, CDR2 FVKESK. Here the CDR3 reads CASSQDVGGLVDTQYF. For the CDR3, the DNA is TGTGCCAGCAGCCAAGATGTCGGGGGCTTGGTGGATACGCAGTATTTT. Drawing the rest from reference TRBV14 and TRBJ2-3, the complete variable domain is EAGVTQFPSHSVIEKGQTVTLRCDPISGHDNLYWYRRVMGKEIKFLLHFVKESKQDESGMPNNRFLAERTGGTYSTLKVQPAELEDSGVYFCASSQDVGGLVDTQYFGPGTRLTVL.

This clonotype was seen only a few times. This chain uses TRBV5-1 with TRBJ2-1, with D possibly matching TRBD1 (6 bases). This CDR3 contains 17 residues. In germline, CDR1 is SGHRS, CDR2 YFSETQ. V was trimmed by 3 bases and J by 1 base, leaving 17 bases between them. CDR3 sequence reads: CASSSATGRRSYNEQFF. The CDR3 DNA is TGCGCCAGCAGCTCAGCTACAGGGCGGAGGTCCTACAATGAGCAGTTCTTC.

For this clonotype: The junction departs from germline at one end; a sequencing error may be responsible. J is TRBJ1-5 and V is TRBV12-3 or TRBV12-4; D call uncertain. This CDR3 spans 18 amino acids. The CDR3 loop reads CARSLAAYGQNSNQPQHF. CDR3 in DNA: TGTGCCCGCAGTTTAGCGGCCTATGGGCAGAATAGCAATCAGCCCCAGCATTTT.

This clonotype was seen at least ten times. CDR3: CASSYGAGVNTEAFF. CDR3 sequence (DNA): TGTGCCAGCAGTTACGGGGCAGGGGTGAACACTGAAGCTTTCTTT. The J gene is TRBJ1-1, the V gene TRBV6-2 or TRBV6-3; D may be TRBD1 (6 bases). This CDR3 is 15 amino acids long. Germline V gene data show CDR1 as MNHEY and CDR2 as SVGEGT. V lost 2 bases to trimming and J lost 0 bases, with 10 bases between them.

The chain recombines TRBV12-3 or TRBV12-4 with TRBJ1-1; the D gene is possibly TRBD1 (5 bases). Trimming removed 7 bases at V and 3 bases at J, with 15 bases between. The CDR3 sequence is 14 residues long. CDR3 bases: TGTGCCAGCACCCCCGGGGGGTTCTACACTGAAGCTTTCTTT. As protein: CASTPGGFYTEAFF.

CDR3 nucleotides: TGTGCCAGCAGTGTCGACAGGGACACTGAAGCTTTCTTT. Amino acid sequence: CASSVDRDTEAFF. V and J are TRBV25-1 and TRBJ1-1, with 7 bases fitting TRBD1. The CDR3 covers 13 residues. Germline V lookup: CDR1 MGHDK, CDR2 SYGVNS. The ends lost 4 bases at V and 3 bases at J; junction bases unmatched: 2.

This clonotype was seen ten or more times. V and J are TRBV20-1 and TRBJ2-1; 7 positions agree with TRBD2. The CDR3 has 14 residues. CDR1 is DFQATT, CDR2 SNEGSKA, per germline (reference sequence). Trimming removed 6 bases from V and 1 base from J; junction bases left unmatched: 6. This CDR3 reads CSARSGMSYNEQFF. The CDR3 region has the DNA TGCAGTGCGCGGAGCGGGATGTCCTACAATGAGCAGTTCTTC.

This clonotype has a handful of counts. The V call is TRBV6-1, the J call TRBJ1-1, with no clear D. Germline CDR1 reads MNHNS; CDR2 reads SASEGT. The CDR3 sequence is 14 residues long. Trimming removed 0 bases from V and 6 bases from J, with 11 bases in between. The CDR3 sequence is CASSEASWIAEAFF. DNA of the CDR3: TGTGCCAGCAGTGAAGCAAGCTGGATCGCTGAAGCTTTCTTT.

The sample holds a few counts of this clonotype. The V call is TRBV24-1, the J call TRBJ2-1; TRBD2 aligns across 8 bases. The V gene's germline CDR1 is KGHDR and CDR2 SFDVKD. V lost 3 bases to trimming and J lost 0 bases; unmatched junction nucleotides: 9. The CDR3 totals 18 residues. The CDR3 sequence: CATSDTGGKMSSYNEQFF. For the CDR3, the DNA is TGTGCCACCAGTGATACGGGGGGGAAAATGAGCTCCTACAATGAGCAGTTCTTC.

The chain uses TRBV18 and TRBJ2-7, with 8 nucleotides matching TRBD1. The germline gives CDR1 KGHSH, CDR2 LQKENI. V gave up 3 bases and J gave up 1 base; unmatched junction bases: 2. This CDR3 comprises 14 residues. The CDR3 DNA is TGTGCCAGCTCACCGGACAGGGAATCCTACGAGCAGTACTTC. Translation gives CASSPDRESYEQYF.

This clonotype came up many times. V usage is TRBV12-3 or TRBV12-4 and J usage is TRBJ2-3; 10 nucleotides line up with TRBD2. Trimming at V came to 2 bases and at J to 3 bases, leaving 5 bases not matched to a gene. The CDR3 runs 16 residues. The CDR3 reads CASSLYLAGETDTQYF. CDR3 nucleotide sequence: TGTGCCAGCAGTTTATACCTAGCGGGGGAAACAGATACGCAGTATTTT.

This clonotype was observed a handful of times. The chain recombines TRBV4-1 with TRBJ2-7; D is possibly TRBD1 (5 bases). CDR3 length: 15 amino acids. V was cut by 1 base and J by 2 bases, with 12 bases left in between. Germline V lookup: CDR1 MGHRA, CDR2 YSYEKL. The CDR3 DNA follows: TGCGCCAGCAGCCAAGTCAAGGGGCCTACCTACGAGCAGTACTTC. It translates to CASSQVKGPTYEQYF.

With regard to this clonotype: A much larger clonotype is one base distant, so this may be a read error. V and J are TRBV4-2 and TRBJ2-7; D perhaps matches TRBD1 (6 bases). The CDR3 is made up of 14 amino acids. Germline V lookup: CDR1 LGHNA, CDR2 YNFKEQ. Trimming took 7 bases from V and 0 from J, leaving 13 bases between them. The CDR3 DNA is TGTGCCAGCATCCAGAACAGGGTCTCCTACGAGCAGTACTTC. It specifies CASIQNRVSYEQYF.

The chain employs TRBV20-1 and TRBJ2-5, with 16 nucleotides matching TRBD2. Germline V gene data show CDR1 as DFQATT and CDR2 as SNEGSKA (reference sequence). Losses at the gene ends were 5 bases for V and 3 bases for J; bases not matched to a gene: 12. The CDR3 totals 18 residues. The CDR3 region is CSARVPGLAGGPEETQYF. The DNA of the CDR3 is TGCAGTGCTCGGGTTCCGGGACTAGCGGGGGGGCCGGAAGAGACCCAGTACTTC.

This clonotype was found a few times. The rearrangement uses TRBV20-1 and TRBJ1-2, with a possible D match to TRBD1 (6 bases). Germline CDR1 is DFQATT and CDR2 is SNEGSKA (reference sequence). The CDR3 extends over 12 amino acids. V gave up 3 bases and J gave up 8 bases, with 13 bases separating them. CDR3 DNA: TGCAGTGCTAGGGGACACAGCGAAGGCTACACCTTC. It translates to CSARGHSEGYTF.

V usage is TRBV15 and J usage is TRBJ2-1; TRBD1 might be the D (7 bases). Germline V CDR1 and CDR2: LNHNV, YYDKDF (reference sequence). V lost 1 base and J 4 bases, leaving 11 bases between the germline ends. The CDR3 has 15 residues. The CDR3 nucleotides are TGTGCCACCAGCAGAGGGAGGGGGCCGTACAATGAGCAGTTCTTC. It encodes CATSRGRGPYNEQFF.

The rearrangement uses TRBV7-3 and TRBJ2-7; D is ambiguous. V was shortened by 2 bases and J by 0 bases, with 23 bases between the two germline ends. CDR1 and CDR2 from the germline V gene are SGHTA and FQGTGA. The CDR3 spans 19 residues. CDR3 nucleotides: TGTGCCAGCAGCTTACCCCAAACCTTGACGGCCCAATACTCCTACGAGCAGTACTTC. Amino acid sequence: CASSLPQTLTAQYSYEQYF.

The chain is built from TRBV10-3 and TRBJ2-1, with D perhaps matching TRBD1 (5 bases). Trimming removed 4 bases from V and 0 bases from J, with 10 bases in between. Germline loops: CDR1 ENHRY, CDR2 SYGVKD. The CDR3 runs 15 residues. The CDR3 reads CAISARTSSYNEQFF. The CDR3, as DNA: TGTGCCATCAGTGCAAGGACAAGCTCCTACAATGAGCAGTTCTTC.

This clonotype was found a few times. The J gene is TRBJ2-5, the V gene TRBV28, with TRBD2 identical over 7 bases. This CDR3 contains 16 residues. The junction had 13 bases not matched to a gene; V was cut back by 5 bases and J by 4 bases. Germline V lookup: CDR1 MDHEN, CDR2 SYDVKM. For the CDR3, the DNA is TGTGCCAGCAGTCTCCTCGTGGCGGGAGTGGCAGAGACCCAGTACTTC. Its translation: CASSLLVAGVAETQYF.

This clonotype showed up just a few times. CDR3 nucleotide sequence: TGCGCCAGCAGCTTGCCGCGCCGCCCCTACGAGCAGTACTTC. Translated, it gives CASSLPRRPYEQYF. The J gene is TRBJ2-7, the V gene TRBV5-1; D gene uncertain. Per germline, CDR1 SGHRS and CDR2 YFSETQ. V lost 1 base, J lost 2 bases, and 10 bases lay in between. The CDR3 has 14 amino acids. The variable domain in full, with the rest retrieved from reference TRBV5-1 and TRBJ2-7, is KAGVTQTPRYLIKTRGQQVTLSCSPISGHRSVSWYQQTPGQGLQFLFEYFSETQRNKGNFPGRFSGRQFSNSRSEMNVSTLELGDSALYLCASSLPRRPYEQYFGPGTRLTVT.

The chain employs TRBV13 and TRBJ2-1; D is ambiguous. The CDR3 extends over 12 amino acids. Trimming removed 3 bases from V and 8 bases from J, with 8 bases in between. CDR1 is PRHDT and CDR2 is FYEKMQ in the germline V gene (reference sequence). The CDR3 protein is CASSFVRDEQFF. The CDR3 nucleotides are TGTGCCAGCAGCTTTGTAAGGGATGAGCAGTTCTTC.

This clonotype was seen a few times. The chain recombines TRBV5-1 with TRBJ1-6, with D unresolved. CDR3 length equals 15 residues. Germline V CDR1 and CDR2: SGHRS, YFSETQ. V lost 0 bases to trimming and J lost 9 bases, with 13 bases between them. CDR3 protein: CASSLVPQGASPLHF. CDR3 DNA sequence: TGCGCCAGCAGCTTGGTTCCGCAAGGCGCTTCACCCCTCCACTTT.

This chain joins TRBV20-1 and TRBJ2-1, with 11 bases aligning to TRBD2. The CDR3 is 15 amino acids. J lost 5 bases, V lost 2 bases, and 5 bases had no gene match. Germline V lookup: CDR1 DFQATT, CDR2 SNEGSKA (reference sequence). CDR3: CSARPGLADNNEQFF. The CDR3 coding sequence is TGCAGTGCTAGACCGGGACTAGCGGATAACAATGAGCAGTTCTTC.

The gene calls are TRBV12-3 or TRBV12-4 and TRBJ1-1, with D possibly being TRBD1 (5 bases). Trimming removed 3 bases from V and 8 bases from J, with 13 bases in between. The CDR3 runs 13 residues. Here the CDR3 DNA reads TGTGCCAGCAGTTTCGGGACGCTTCTCGAAGCTTTCTTT. Translation gives CASSFGTLLEAFF.

This rearrangement joins TRBV6-1 to TRBJ2-3; 9 bases fit TRBD1. Germline CDR1 reads MNHNS; CDR2 reads SASEGT. The CDR3 is 21 residues long. The trim removed 4 bases at V and 6 bases at J, leaving 26 bases unmatched. CDR3 in amino acids: CASSATPTGGCPCKPADTQYF. The CDR3 DNA reads TGTGCCAGCAGTGCTACCCCGACAGGGGGATGCCCTTGCAAACCCGCGGATACGCAGTATTTT.

The chain is built from TRBV13 and TRBJ2-1; maybe TRBD1 (5 bases). Germline CDR1 reads PRHDT; CDR2 reads FYEKMQ (reference sequence). The CDR3 extends over 15 amino acids. With 5 bases removed from V and 5 bases from J, the gap between germline ends came to 16 bases. The DNA for the CDR3 is TGTGCCAGCAGCCGCCGACAGTTATTTAACAATGAGCAGTTCTTC. It specifies CASSRRQLFNNEQFF.